This T cell receptor (beta chain) is from a study of T cells expressing NK-cell markers. On the study more broadly: The study drew TCR beta repertoires from sorted CD3+CD56+NKG2C+, CD3+CD56+NKG2C- and CD3+CD56-NKG2C+ T cells. Seropositivity for HCMV was found in seven of the eight sequenced donors, with one seronegative.

TCRdb re-called the 5' RACE reads, yielding one record per CDR3 amino acid sequence without DNA. The sample is made up of over 200,000 distinct CDR3 sequences, and the top ten hold about 0.39% of it. The CDR3 contains 14 residues. Germline V gene lookup returns CDR1 DFQATT and CDR2 SNEGSKA (reference sequence). The sequence came from a man aged 18 to 29 in good health. Material for sequencing was blood T cells: a sorted CD56 or NKG2C T cell subset, CD4+ or CD8+ T cells, or bulk PBMC T cells (not recorded which). J is TRBJ2-2 and V is TRBV20-1; as DNA is missing, the TRBD2 call by TCRdb cannot be tested. The CDR3: CSAKRTSNTGELFF.